This TCR beta chain was retrieved from a study of CD8 T cells in Susac syndrome. Germline CDR1 reads SGHDN; CDR2 reads FVKESK. This CDR3 comprises 13 residues. V was cut by 0 bases and J by 5 bases, with 7 bases left in between. This clonotype was seen once. Reverse transcription used about 0.45 to 1 ug RNA and random hexamers. TCRdb redid the calling of the immunoSEQ multiplex PCR reads with MiXCR, one entry per CDR3 protein. The sample lists around 190,000 distinct CDR3 sequences, approximately 95% occurring once. V and J are TRBV14 and TRBJ1-2; D remains ambiguous. The source material was CD4+ T cells from PBMCs. The receptor was isolated from a human donor in good health. CDR3 region: CASSQERHYGYTF. The CDR3 coding sequence is TGTGCCAGCAGCCAAGAAAGACATTATGGCTACACCTTC. Full variable domain (outside the CDR3, taken from reference TRBV14 and TRBJ1-2): EAGVTQFPSHSVIEKGQTVTLRCDPISGHDNLYWYRRVMGKEIKFLLHFVKESKQDESGMPNNRFLAERTGGTYSTLKVQPAELEDSGVYFCASSQERHYGYTFGSGTRLTVV.